This T cell receptor beta chain was observed in a study of T cells in narcolepsy. About the study: Healthy controls were enrolled alongside patients with narcolepsy type 1 or type 2. General observations from the study: Comparing one patient's CSF and blood CD4+ clonotypes highlighted HCRT- and TRIB2-specific autoreactive clonotypes. Blood of same and different patients, but not healthy controls, reportedly held recurring autoreactive clonotypes.

The count of this clone is one. What it binds is not known. Germline assignment: CDR1 MRHNA and CDR2 SNTAGT. The trim removed 6 bases at V and 15 bases at J, leaving 6 bases unmatched. This CDR3 region has 12 residues. Using immunoSEQ multiplex PCR, the repertoire was profiled, and TCRdb retains in-frame clones only, with some absent. Of about 35,000 clones in the sample, 80% were seen once. Sequencing was carried out using memory (CD45RA-) CD4+ T cells from blood. V and J are TRBV6-4 and TRBJ2-1; 12 bases are shared with TRBD2. The receptor was derived from a human donor in good health. The CDR3 DNA reads as TGTGCCAGCAGCCTAGCGGGGGGGAGCTTGTTCTTC. Translated: CASSLAGGSLFF.